Sequencing of this T cell receptor beta chain was carried out in a study of CD8 T cells in Susac syndrome. RNA, at roughly 0.45 to 1 ug, was reverse transcribed with random hexamers. Each CDR3 protein is one row after TCRdb ran MiXCR on the immunoSEQ multiplex PCR reads. This table holds over 80,000 distinct CDR3 sequences, roughly 94% found once. Findings of the study overall: In total CD8+ repertoires, more than 15 Susac-specific public clones were found, and five or six in CD8+ TEMRA repertoires. The TCR sequencing and HLA analysis in the study involved a relatively small number of individuals, as the study acknowledged.

On this clonotype itself: Its antigen is still unknown.

V shed 3 bases, J shed 6 bases, and the junction held 13 bases outside the gene matches. Germline CDR1 LGHNA, CDR2 YNFKEQ. The CDR3 is 17 amino acids. The receptor was derived from a human donor with Susac syndrome. The rearrangement joins TRBV4-2 to TRBJ2-1; 8 positions agree with TRBD2. Sample: CD8+ T cells from PBMCs. This chain's CDR3 is CASSQDPTSELFNEQFF. DNA of the CDR3: TGTGCCAGCAGCCAGGATCCGACTAGCGAGTTATTCAATGAGCAGTTCTTC.